These 2 T cell receptor beta chains were all obtained from the same sample, sequenced in a study of blood T cell repertoires in COVID-19. Measured with immunoSEQ multiplex PCR; TCRdb has only the in-frame clones, and not every one. This table has 100,000 to 150,000 clones, around nine tenths appearing once. Sequencing was performed on peripheral blood. All receptors derive from a woman aged 45-65 years with acute or convalescent COVID-19.

The chain employs TRBV5-4 and TRBJ2-3; a weak D match, TRBD2 (6 bases). The germline V and J ends were trimmed by 0 bases and 5 bases, with 10 bases remaining between them. CDR3 length: 14 amino acids. Germline V gene lookup returns CDR1 SGHNT and CDR2 YYREEE (reference sequence). Written as DNA, the CDR3 is TGTGCCAGCAGCTTGGACGGGGGAGTAGATACGCAGTATTTT. As protein: CASSLDGGVDTQYF.

V and J are TRBV18 and TRBJ2-4; perhaps TRBD1 as D (6 bases). Trimming took off 0 bases at V and 7 bases at J, with 10 bases between the two ends. Germline loops: CDR1 KGHSH, CDR2 LQKENI. The length of the CDR3 is 14 residues. The CDR3 region is CASSPPQGSNIQYF. The CDR3 DNA sequence: TGTGCCAGCTCACCACCACAGGGTTCCAACATTCAGTACTTC.